These 17 T cell receptor beta chains were sequenced from one sample in a study of T cells after yellow fever vaccination. TCRdb reprocessed the 5' RACE reads via MiXCR and lists one record per CDR3 protein. Of 160,000 or so distinct CDR3 sequences listed, more than 5.5% were seen once; the top ten hold more than 2.5%. The sequencing used CD4+ T cells sorted from PBMCs, collected less than 6 days after the first yellow fever vaccination. The receptors were gathered from a man between 18 and 35 years old who received the YFV17D yellow fever vaccine.

This clonotype was detected ten times or more. V and J are TRBV3-1 and TRBJ2-1; D is unresolved. Trimming removed 4 bases from V and 4 bases from J, with 5 bases in between. Germline V gene lookup returns CDR1 LGHDT and CDR2 YNNKEL (reference sequence). This CDR3 contains 12 residues. The CDR3 region has the DNA TGTGCCAGCAGCCGATCGTACAATGAGCAGTTCTTC. This translates into CASSRSYNEQFF.

The chain recombines TRBV5-1 with TRBJ2-7, with TRBD2 as a possible D gene (5 bases). Per the germline V gene, CDR1 is SGHRS and CDR2 is YFSETQ. This CDR3 spans 15 amino acids. Deletions cut 2 bases from V and 0 bases from J, with 12 bases between. CDR3 coding DNA: TGCGCCAGCAGCTTTGAGGGCCTAGGCTCCTACGAGCAGTACTTC. Translation gives CASSFEGLGSYEQYF.

This clonotype was observed many times. The CDR3 DNA is TGCAGTGCTAGGATTGGACTAGTTAGGGCCAATGAGCAGTTCTTC. The encoded protein is CSARIGLVRANEQFF. The chain employs TRBV20-1 and TRBJ2-1, with TRBD2 matching 7 bases. Trimming removed 3 bases from V and 6 bases from J; junction bases left unmatched: 11. CDR1 and CDR2 (germline): DFQATT, SNEGSKA (reference sequence). The CDR3 consists of 15 residues.

The sample holds many counts of this clonotype. This sequence joins TRBV12-3 or TRBV12-4 and TRBJ2-7; D is ambiguous. V was cut by 3 bases and J by 1 base, with 13 bases left in between. The CDR3 loop spans 15 amino acids. The CDR3 nucleotides read TGTGCCAGCAGTTTTTCCAGCCACACATCCTACGAGCAGTACTTC. Protein sequence: CASSFSSHTSYEQYF.

This clonotype was detected only a few times. J is TRBJ2-1 and V is TRBV19, with D maybe TRBD2 (5 bases). Trimming took 8 bases from V and 8 from J, leaving 16 bases between them. Germline values: CDR1 LNHDA, CDR2 SQIVND (reference sequence). The CDR3 contains 13 residues. CDR3 coding DNA: TGTGCCAGTTCTCAGCCCCTCGGGGATGAGCAGTTCTTC. It encodes CASSQPLGDEQFF.

There are many counts of this clonotype. The chain links TRBV28 to TRBJ1-5; D ambiguous. Deletions cut 7 bases from V and 0 bases from J, with 13 bases between. CDR1 is MDHEN, CDR2 SYDVKM, per germline. This CDR3 is built from 15 residues. This chain's CDR3 is CASTPEIHSNQPQHF. In nucleotides, the CDR3 is TGTGCCAGCACCCCAGAGATCCATAGCAATCAGCCCCAGCATTTT.

This clonotype was seen ten or more times. The chain recombines TRBV6-6 with TRBJ2-1; TRBD1 agrees at 10 bases. The germline V gene has CDR1 MNHNY and CDR2 SVGAGI (reference sequence). CDR3 length: 14 residues. Losses at the gene ends were 7 bases for V and 7 bases for J; bases not matched to a gene: 7. CDR3 residues: CASTAGQGWNEQFF. DNA for the CDR3: TGTGCCAGCACGGCGGGACAGGGGTGGAATGAGCAGTTCTTC.

At least ten counts were recorded for this clonotype. The rearrangement uses TRBV24-1 and TRBJ1-1, with D perhaps matching TRBD1 (5 bases). The CDR3 is 15 residues long. The V and J ends lost 7 bases and 3 bases respectively, with 17 bases between them. Germline-derived CDR1 and CDR2 are KGHDR and SFDVKD. As DNA, the CDR3 is TGTGCCACCAGGACCAGTGGGAAAGGGGACACTGAAGCTTTCTTT. The encoded protein is CATRTSGKGDTEAFF.

This clonotype was detected only a few times. This chain joins TRBV27 and TRBJ1-2, with 9 bases identical to TRBD1. This CDR3 spans 17 amino acids. Trimming at V came to 4 bases and at J to 3 bases, leaving 12 bases not matched to a gene. Germline V gene data show CDR1 as MNHEY and CDR2 as SMNVEV (reference sequence). CDR3 in DNA: TGTGCCAGCAGTTCCTTCCATCTAACAGGGGGCGACTATGGCTACACCTTC. The encoded protein is CASSSFHLTGGDYGYTF.

This clonotype was detected many times. The rearrangement joins TRBV12-3 or TRBV12-4 to TRBJ1-5; 7 bases are shared with TRBD1. Trimming took 5 bases from V and 0 from J; bases not matched to a gene: 4. The CDR3 extends over 15 amino acids. For the CDR3, the DNA is TGTGCCAGCAGTGTGGGACAGCCTAGCAATCAGCCCCAGCATTTT. This encodes CASSVGQPSNQPQHF.

This clonotype was counted ten times or more. This CDR3 is CASSLFGASSYNEQFF. In nucleotides, the CDR3 is TGTGCCAGCAGCTTGTTCGGGGCGAGCTCCTACAATGAGCAGTTCTTC. The chain is built from TRBV5-6 and TRBJ2-1; D could derive from TRBD1 or TRBD2 (5 bases each). Germline V gives CDR1 SGHDT, CDR2 YYEEEE. CDR3 length equals 16 residues. V lost 1 base and J 0 bases, leaving 11 bases between the germline ends.

This chain joins TRBV6-1 and TRBJ2-5, with 9 bases aligning to TRBD2. The CDR3 is 18 amino acids. V dropped 6 bases and J dropped 0; count of bases not matched to a gene: 14. From germline, CDR1 is MNHNS and CDR2 SASEGT. The CDR3 nucleotides are TGTGCCAGCAGCCTAGGAAGCGGGGGGCCCAAGTACCAAGAGACCCAGTACTTC. Translation gives CASSLGSGGPKYQETQYF.

This clonotype was seen at least ten times. CDR3 DNA: TGTGCCAGCTCCCGTGCAAGCGAAAAACTGTTTTTT. Encoded protein: CASSRASEKLFF. The V call is TRBV18, the J call TRBJ1-4; no reliable D call. Trimming removed 6 bases from V and 8 bases from J, with 10 bases in between. Germline V lookup: CDR1 KGHSH, CDR2 LQKENI. CDR3 length: 12 residues.

This clonotype came up a few times. V and J are TRBV28 and TRBJ2-7; no clear D. V lost 7 bases, J lost 5 bases, and 6 bases lay in between. Germline values: CDR1 MDHEN, CDR2 SYDVKM. This CDR3 spans 10 amino acids. The CDR3 nucleotides are TGTGCCAGCACCGCAGACGAGCAGTACGTC. It codes for CASTADEQYV.

A few counts support this clonotype. The J gene is TRBJ2-7, the V gene TRBV5-5; D remains unclear. Between the trimmed V and J ends, which lost 4 bases and 2 bases, there was a span of 10 bases. Germline V CDR1 and CDR2: SGHKS, YYEKEE (reference sequence). This CDR3 is built from 13 residues. DNA of the CDR3: TGTGCCAGCAGCCCCGGTCTTACCTACGAGCAGTACTTC. Translated: CASSPGLTYEQYF.

This clonotype was observed at least ten times. The J gene is TRBJ2-5, the V gene TRBV20-1; TRBD1 is a possible D gene (6 bases). There are 13 residues in the CDR3. Germline CDR1 and CDR2: DFQATT and SNEGSKA (reference sequence). Between the trimmed V and J ends, which lost 5 bases and 3 bases, there was a span of 13 bases. DNA of the CDR3: TGCAGTGCTTTCCACAGGGCTGAAGAGACCCAGTACTTC. It is translated as CSAFHRAEETQYF.

The chain uses TRBV19 and TRBJ2-4; D is ambiguous. CDR3 size: 13 residues. Trimming removed 6 bases from V and 3 bases from J, with 9 bases in between. Germline V gives CDR1 LNHDA, CDR2 SQIVND (reference sequence). The CDR3 protein is CASSLEYKNIQYF. The DNA for the CDR3 is TGTGCCAGTAGCCTGGAATACAAAAACATTCAGTACTTC.